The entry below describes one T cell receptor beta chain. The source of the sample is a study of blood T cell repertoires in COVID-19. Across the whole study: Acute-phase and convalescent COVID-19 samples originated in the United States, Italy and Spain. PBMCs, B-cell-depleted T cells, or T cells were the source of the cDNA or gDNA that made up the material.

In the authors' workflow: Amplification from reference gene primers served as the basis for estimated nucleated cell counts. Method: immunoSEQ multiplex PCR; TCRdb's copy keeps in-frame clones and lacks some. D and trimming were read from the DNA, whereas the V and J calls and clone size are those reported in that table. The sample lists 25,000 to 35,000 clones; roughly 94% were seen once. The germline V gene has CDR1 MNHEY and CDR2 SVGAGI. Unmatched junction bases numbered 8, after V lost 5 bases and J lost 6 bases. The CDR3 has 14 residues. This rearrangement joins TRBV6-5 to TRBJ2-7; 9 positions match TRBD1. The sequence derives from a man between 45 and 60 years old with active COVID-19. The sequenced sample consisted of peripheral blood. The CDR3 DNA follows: TGTGCCAGCAGTCCCGGGACAGGGTGGCCCGAGCAGTACTTC. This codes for CASSPGTGWPEQYF.